This TCR beta chain was sequenced during a study of T cell responses to AZD1222 COVID-19 vaccine. Findings and limits, study-wide: Repertoire sampling was restricted to post-peak T cell response timepoints.

Clones were read by immunoSEQ multiplex PCR, and TCRdb kept only the in-frame ones, dropping some. The repertoire has some 120,000 clones, approximately 92% of them found once; the top ten carry 1.1%. With 2 bases removed from V and 0 bases from J, the gap between germline ends came to 8 bases. The CDR3 sequence is 14 residues long. CDR1 is LGHNT, CDR2 FRNRAP, per germline. In regard to this clone: The antigen is unknown.

The specimen comprised peripheral blood, sampled on day 0 of AZD1222 vaccination. The genes are TRBV12-5 and TRBJ2-7; D uncertain. This TCR derives from an adult in good health. In DNA, the CDR3 is TGTGCTAGTGGTTTGTCGGGCCACTCCTACGAGCAGTACTTC. Translating gives CASGLSGHSYEQYF.